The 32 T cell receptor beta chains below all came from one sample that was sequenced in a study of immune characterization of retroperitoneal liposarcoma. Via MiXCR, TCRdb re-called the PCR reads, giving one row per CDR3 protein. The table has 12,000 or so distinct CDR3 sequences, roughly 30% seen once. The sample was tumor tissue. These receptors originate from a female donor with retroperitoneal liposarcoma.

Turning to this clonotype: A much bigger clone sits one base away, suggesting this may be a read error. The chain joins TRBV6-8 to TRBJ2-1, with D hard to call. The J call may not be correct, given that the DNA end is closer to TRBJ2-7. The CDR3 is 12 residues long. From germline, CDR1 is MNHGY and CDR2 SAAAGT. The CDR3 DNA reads TGTGCCAACCAGACGGTTAACAATGAGCAGTACTTC. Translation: CANQTVNNEQYF.

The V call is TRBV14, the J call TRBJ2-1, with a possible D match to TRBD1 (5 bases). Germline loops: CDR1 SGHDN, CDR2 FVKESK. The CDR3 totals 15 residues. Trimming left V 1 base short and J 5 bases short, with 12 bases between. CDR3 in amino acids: CASSQVGRRHNEQFF. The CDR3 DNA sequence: TGTGCCAGCAGCCAAGTGGGGCGGCGCCACAATGAGCAGTTCTTC.

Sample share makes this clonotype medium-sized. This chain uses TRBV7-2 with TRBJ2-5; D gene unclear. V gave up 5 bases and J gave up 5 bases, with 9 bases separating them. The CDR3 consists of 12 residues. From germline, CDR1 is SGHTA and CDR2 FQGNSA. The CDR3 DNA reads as TGTGCCAGCAGCCCTCTATGGGAGACCCAGTACTTC. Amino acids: CASSPLWETQYF.

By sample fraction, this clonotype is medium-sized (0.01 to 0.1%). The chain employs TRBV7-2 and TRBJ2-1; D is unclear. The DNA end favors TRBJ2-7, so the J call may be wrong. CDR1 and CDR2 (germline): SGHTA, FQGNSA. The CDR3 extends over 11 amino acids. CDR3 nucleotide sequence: TGTGCCAGCAGCAACTACGACGAGCAGTACTTC. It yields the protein CASSNYDEQYF.

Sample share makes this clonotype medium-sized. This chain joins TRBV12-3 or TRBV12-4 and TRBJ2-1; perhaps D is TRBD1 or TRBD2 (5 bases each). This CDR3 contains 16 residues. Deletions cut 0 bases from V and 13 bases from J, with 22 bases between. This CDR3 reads CASSLAPGAGGETQFF. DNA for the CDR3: TGTGCCAGCAGTTTAGCCCCCGGGGCCGGTGGAGAGACCCAGTTCTTC.

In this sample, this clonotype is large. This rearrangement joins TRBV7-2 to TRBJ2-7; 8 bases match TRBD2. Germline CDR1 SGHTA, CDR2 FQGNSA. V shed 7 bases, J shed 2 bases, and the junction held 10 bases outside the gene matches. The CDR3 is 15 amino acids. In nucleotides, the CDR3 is TGTGCCAGCAATCCGGGGGGGACCATAACCTACGAGCAGTACTTC. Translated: CASNPGGTITYEQYF. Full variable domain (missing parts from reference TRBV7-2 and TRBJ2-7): GAGVSQSPSNKVTEKGKDVELRCDPISGHTALYWYRQSLGQGLEFLIYFQGNSAPDKSGLPSDRFSAERTGGSVSTLTIQRTQQEDSAVYLCASNPGGTITYEQYFGPGTRLTVT.

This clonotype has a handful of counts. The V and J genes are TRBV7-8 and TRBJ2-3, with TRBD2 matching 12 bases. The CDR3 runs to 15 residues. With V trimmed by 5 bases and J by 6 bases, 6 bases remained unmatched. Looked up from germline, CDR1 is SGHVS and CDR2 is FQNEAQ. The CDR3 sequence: CASSPRLAGVDTQYF. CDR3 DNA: TGTGCCAGCAGCCCGAGACTAGCGGGAGTGGATACGCAGTATTTT.

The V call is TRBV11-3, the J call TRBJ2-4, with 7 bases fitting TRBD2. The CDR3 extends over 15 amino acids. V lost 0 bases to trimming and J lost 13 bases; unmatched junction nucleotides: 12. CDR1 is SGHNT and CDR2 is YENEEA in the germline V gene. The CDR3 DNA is TGTGCCAGCAGCTTAGATGGACTAGGGGATAGGGAGCAGTACTTC. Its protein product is CASSLDGLGDREQYF.

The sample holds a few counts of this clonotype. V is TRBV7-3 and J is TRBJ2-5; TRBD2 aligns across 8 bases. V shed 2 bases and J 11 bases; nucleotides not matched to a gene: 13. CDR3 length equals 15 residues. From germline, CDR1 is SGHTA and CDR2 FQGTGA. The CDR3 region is CASSLFSGDYNEQYF. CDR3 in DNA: TGTGCCAGCAGCTTATTTAGCGGGGACTACAATGAGCAGTACTTC. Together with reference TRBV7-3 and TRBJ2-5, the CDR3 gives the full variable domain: GAGVSQTPSNKVTEKGKYVELRCDPISGHTALYWYRQSLGQGPEFLIYFQGTGAADDSGLPNDRFFAVRPEGSVSTLKIQRTERGDSAVYLCASSLFSGDYNEQYFGPGTRLLVL.

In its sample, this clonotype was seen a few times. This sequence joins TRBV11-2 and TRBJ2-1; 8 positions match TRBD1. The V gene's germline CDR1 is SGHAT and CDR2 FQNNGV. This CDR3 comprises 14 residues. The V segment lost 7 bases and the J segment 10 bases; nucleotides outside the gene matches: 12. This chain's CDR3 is CASTLSQGGYEQFF. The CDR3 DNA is TGTGCCAGCACCCTATCACAGGGGGGATACGAGCAGTTCTTC. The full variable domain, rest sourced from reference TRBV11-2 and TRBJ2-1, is EAGVAQSPRYKIIEKRQSVAFWCNPISGHATLYWYQQILGQGPKLLIQFQNNGVVDDSQLPKDRFSAERLKGVDSTLKIQPAKLEDSAVYLCASTLSQGGYEQFFGPGTRLTVL.

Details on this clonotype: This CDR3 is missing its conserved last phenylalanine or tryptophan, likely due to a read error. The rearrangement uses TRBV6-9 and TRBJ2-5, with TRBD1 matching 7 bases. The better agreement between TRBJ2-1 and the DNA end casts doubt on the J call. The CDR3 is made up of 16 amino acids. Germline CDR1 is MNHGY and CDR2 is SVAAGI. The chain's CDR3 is CASSFRMPGQSYEQFL. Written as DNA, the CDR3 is TGTGCCAGCAGTTTCCGCATGCCGGGACAGTCCTACGAGCAGTTCTTA.

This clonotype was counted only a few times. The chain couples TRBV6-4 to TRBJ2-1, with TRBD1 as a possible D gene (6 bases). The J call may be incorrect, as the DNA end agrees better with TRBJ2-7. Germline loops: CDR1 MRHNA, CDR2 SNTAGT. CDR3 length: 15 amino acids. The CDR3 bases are TGTGCCAGCAGGCTGGACAGTGTCCTAACCAATGAGCAGTACTTC. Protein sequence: CASRLDSVLTNEQYF.

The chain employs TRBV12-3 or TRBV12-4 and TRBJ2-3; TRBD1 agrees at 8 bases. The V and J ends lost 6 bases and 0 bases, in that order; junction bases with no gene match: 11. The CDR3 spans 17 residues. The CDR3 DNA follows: TGTGCCAGCAGCCTGAGAACCGGGACAGGTAGCACAGATACGCAGTATTTT. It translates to CASSLRTGTGSTDTQYF.

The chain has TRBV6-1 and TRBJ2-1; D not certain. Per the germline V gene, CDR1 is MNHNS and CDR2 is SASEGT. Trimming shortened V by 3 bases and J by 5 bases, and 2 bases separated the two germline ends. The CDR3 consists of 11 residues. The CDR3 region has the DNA TGTGCCAGCAGTGAGAACAATGAGCAGTTCTTC. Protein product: CASSENNEQFF.

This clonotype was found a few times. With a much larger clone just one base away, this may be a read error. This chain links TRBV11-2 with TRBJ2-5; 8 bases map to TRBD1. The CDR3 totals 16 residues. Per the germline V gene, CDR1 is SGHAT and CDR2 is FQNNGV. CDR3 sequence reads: CASSPSGTGRGNEQCF. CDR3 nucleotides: TGTGCCAGCAGCCCGTCCGGGACAGGAAGGGGGAATGAGCAGTGCTTC.

The CDR3, as DNA: TGTGCCAGCAGCCCGACAGGCACCATGTCCTACGAGCAGTACTTC. Amino acid sequence: CASSPTGTMSYEQYF. The chain links TRBV7-3 to TRBJ2-5; D is possibly TRBD1 (6 bases). The DNA matches TRBJ2-7 better at its end, which makes the J call doubtful. Germline lookup yields CDR1 SGHTA and CDR2 FQGTGA. This CDR3 is built from 15 residues.

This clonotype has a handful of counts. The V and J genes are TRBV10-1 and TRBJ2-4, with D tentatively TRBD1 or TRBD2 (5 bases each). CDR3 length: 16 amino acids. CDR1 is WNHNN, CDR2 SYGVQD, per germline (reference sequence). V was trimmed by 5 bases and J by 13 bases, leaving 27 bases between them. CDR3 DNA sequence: TGCGCCAGCAGTCGGGAAGATCCCCCAGGGTACAATGAGCAGTACTTC. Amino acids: CASSREDPPGYNEQYF.

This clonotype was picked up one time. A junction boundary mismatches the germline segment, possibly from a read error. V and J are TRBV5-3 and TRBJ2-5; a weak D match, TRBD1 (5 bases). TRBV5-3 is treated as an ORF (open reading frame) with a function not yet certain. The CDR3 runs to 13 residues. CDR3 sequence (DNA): TGTGCCAGCAGCTTTGCAGGGTGGCAGACCCAGTACTTC. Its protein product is CASSFAGWQTQYF.

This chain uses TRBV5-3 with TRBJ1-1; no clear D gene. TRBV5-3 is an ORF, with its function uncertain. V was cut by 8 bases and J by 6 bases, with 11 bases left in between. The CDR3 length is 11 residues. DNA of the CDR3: TGTGCCAGCCGTCAGGTCTCTGAAGCTTTCTTT. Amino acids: CASRQVSEAFF.

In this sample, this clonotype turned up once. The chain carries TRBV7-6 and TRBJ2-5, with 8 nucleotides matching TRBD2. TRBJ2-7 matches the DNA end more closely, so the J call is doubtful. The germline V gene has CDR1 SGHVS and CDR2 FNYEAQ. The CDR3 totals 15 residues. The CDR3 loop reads CASSPYGGGPYEQYF. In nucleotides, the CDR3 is TGTGCCAGCAGCCCTTACGGGGGGGGCCCCTACGAGCAGTACTTC.

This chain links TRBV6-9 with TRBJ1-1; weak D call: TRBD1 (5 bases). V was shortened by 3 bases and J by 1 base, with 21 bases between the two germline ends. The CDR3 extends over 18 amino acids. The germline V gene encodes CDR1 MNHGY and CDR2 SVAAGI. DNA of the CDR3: TGTGCCAGCAGTTACTTTGAGTGGTCAATCGGGGGGAACACTGAAGCTTTCTTT. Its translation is CASSYFEWSIGGNTEAFF.

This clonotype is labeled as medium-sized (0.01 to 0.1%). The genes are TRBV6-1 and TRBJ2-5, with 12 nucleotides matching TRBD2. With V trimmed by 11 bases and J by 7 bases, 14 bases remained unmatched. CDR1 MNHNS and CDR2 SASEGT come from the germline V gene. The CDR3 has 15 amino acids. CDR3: CAGAPGLAGDGTQYF. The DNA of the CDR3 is TGTGCCGGAGCCCCGGGACTAGCGGGTGATGGGACCCAGTACTTC.

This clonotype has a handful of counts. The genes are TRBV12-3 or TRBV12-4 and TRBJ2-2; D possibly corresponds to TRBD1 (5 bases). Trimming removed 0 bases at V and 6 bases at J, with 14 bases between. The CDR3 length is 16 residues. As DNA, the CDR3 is TGTGCCAGCAGTTTAGCGTTCTTCAGGGCTCCCGGGGAGCTGTTTTTT. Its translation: CASSLAFFRAPGELFF.

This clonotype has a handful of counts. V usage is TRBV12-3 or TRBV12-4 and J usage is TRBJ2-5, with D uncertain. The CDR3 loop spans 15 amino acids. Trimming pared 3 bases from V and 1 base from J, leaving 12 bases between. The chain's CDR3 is CASSFGSAAQETQYF. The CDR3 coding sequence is TGTGCCAGCAGTTTCGGGTCCGCCGCCCAAGAGACCCAGTACTTC.

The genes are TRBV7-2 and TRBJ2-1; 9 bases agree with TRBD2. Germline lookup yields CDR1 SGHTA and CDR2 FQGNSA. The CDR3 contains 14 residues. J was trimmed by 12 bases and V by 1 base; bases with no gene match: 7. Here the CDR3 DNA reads TGTGCCAGCAGCTTAGGGCCCACTAGCGGGTGGCAGTTCTTC. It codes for CASSLGPTSGWQFF.

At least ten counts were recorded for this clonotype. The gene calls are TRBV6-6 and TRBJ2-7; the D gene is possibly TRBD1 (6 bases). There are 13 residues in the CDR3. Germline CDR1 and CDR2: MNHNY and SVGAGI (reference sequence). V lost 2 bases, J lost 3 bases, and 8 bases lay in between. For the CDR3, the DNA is TGTGCCAGCAGTTACACAGGGAACTACGAGCAGTACTTC. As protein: CASSYTGNYEQYF.

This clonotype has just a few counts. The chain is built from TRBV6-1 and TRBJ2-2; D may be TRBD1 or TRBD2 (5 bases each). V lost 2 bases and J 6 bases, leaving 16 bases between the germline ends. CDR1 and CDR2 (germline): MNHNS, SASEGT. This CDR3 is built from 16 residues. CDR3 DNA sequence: TGTGCCAGCAGTGAAAGAACAGGTGGAGGACCCGGGGAGCTGTTTTTT. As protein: CASSERTGGGPGELFF.

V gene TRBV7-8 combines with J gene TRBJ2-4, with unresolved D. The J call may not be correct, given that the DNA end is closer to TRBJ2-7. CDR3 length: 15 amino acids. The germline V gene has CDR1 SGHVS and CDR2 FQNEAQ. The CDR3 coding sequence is TGTGCCAGCAGCTTAGTATTCAGGCGAGGTTCCGAGCAGTACTTC. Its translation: CASSLVFRRGSEQYF.

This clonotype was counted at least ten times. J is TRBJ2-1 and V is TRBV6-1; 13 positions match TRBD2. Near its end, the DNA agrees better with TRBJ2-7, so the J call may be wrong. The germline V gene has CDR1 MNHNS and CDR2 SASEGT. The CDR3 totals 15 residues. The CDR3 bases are TGTGCCAGCAAATCACTAGCGGGAGGGCCGGGTGAGCAGTACTTC. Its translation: CASKSLAGGPGEQYF.

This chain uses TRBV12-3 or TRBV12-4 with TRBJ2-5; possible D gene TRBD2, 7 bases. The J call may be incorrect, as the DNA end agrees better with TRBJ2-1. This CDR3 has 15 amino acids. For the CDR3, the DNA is TGTGCCAGCACCGTAGGGGGGGAGTCGGACAATGAGCAGTTCTTC. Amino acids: CASTVGGESDNEQFF.

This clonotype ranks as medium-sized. DNA for the CDR3: TGCGCCAGCAGTGAGAGGGGGGGGGGATGCTGTGAAAAACTGTTTTTT. The encoded protein is CASSERGGGCCEKLFF. The chain joins TRBV10-1 to TRBJ1-4, with D maybe TRBD1 (6 bases). CDR1 and CDR2 from the germline V gene are WNHNN and SYGVQD (reference sequence). The CDR3 extends over 16 amino acids. The V gene lost 2 bases and the J gene lost 7 bases, with 17 bases spanning the gap.

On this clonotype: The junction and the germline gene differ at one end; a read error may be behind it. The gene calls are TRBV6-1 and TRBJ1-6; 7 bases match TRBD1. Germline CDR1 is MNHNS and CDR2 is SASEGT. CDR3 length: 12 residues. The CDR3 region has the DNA TGTACCAGCAGCCAACGAGGGGGCACCCTCCACTTT. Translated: CTSSQRGGTLHF.